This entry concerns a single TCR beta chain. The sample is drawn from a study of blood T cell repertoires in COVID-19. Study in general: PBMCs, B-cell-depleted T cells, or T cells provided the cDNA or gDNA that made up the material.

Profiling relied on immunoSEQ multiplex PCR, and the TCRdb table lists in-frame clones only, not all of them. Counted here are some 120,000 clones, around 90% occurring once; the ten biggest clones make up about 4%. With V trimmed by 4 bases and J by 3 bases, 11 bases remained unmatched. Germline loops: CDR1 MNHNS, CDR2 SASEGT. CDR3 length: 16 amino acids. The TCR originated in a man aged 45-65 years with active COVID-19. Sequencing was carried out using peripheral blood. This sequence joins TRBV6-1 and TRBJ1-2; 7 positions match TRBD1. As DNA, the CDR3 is TGTGCCAGCAGTGTTAAGACAGGGAGTGTGGACTATGGCTACACCTTC. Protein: CASSVKTGSVDYGYTF.